The T cell receptor beta chain described here comes from a study of cytomegalovirus exposure and HLA in healthy donors. The PCR used 60 Vbeta and 13 Jbeta primers. Assay: immunoSEQ multiplex PCR; the TCRdb copy retains only in-frame clones and omits some. The sample lists about 100,000 clones; 78% were seen once. The CDR3 has 12 residues. Germline V gene lookup returns CDR1 SGHNT and CDR2 YYREEE (reference sequence). The V and J ends lost 2 bases and 11 bases, in that order; junction bases with no gene match: 4. The sequencing sample was made of PBMCs. The sequence came from a woman aged 40 to 50 in good health and CMV-seronegative. The rearrangement links TRBV5-4 to TRBJ1-3; 7 positions match TRBD1. The CDR3 spells CASSLPGQPIYF. In DNA, the CDR3 is TGTGCCAGCAGCTTACCGGGACAGCCCATATATTTT.